This T cell receptor (beta chain) was sequenced in a study of metastatic and nonmetastatic thyroid tumors. TCRdb re-called the PCR reads with MiXCR. The profile shows about 32,000 clones, about 20% of them singletons. There are many counts of this clone. The CDR3 is 13 residues long. The junction had 4 bases not matched to a gene; V was cut back by 3 bases and J by 6 bases. Per germline, CDR1 DFQATT and CDR2 SNEGSKA (reference sequence). None of the patients had undergone any treatment ahead of thyroid surgery. The rearrangement joins TRBV20-1 to TRBJ2-7; 11 nucleotides agree with TRBD1. The source of this sequence is a female donor with papillary thyroid cancer or a benign thyroid nodule (not recorded which). Some clones in this sample may be carry-over from other donors' samples. What was sequenced was blood. This chain's CDR3 is CSARDRGQSEQYF. CDR3 DNA: TGCAGTGCTAGGGACAGGGGGCAAAGCGAGCAGTACTTC.